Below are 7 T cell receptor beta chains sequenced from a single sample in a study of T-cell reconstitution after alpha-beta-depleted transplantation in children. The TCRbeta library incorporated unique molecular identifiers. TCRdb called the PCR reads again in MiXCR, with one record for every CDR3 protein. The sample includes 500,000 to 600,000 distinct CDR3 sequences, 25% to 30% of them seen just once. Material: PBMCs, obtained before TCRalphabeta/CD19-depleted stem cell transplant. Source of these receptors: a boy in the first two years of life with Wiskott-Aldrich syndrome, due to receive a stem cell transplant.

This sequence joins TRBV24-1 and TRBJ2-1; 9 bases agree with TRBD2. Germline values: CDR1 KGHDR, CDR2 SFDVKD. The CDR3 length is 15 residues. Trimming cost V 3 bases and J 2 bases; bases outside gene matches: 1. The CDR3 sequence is CATSDTSGPYNEQFF. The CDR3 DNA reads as TGTGCCACCAGTGATACTAGCGGGCCCTACAATGAGCAGTTCTTC.

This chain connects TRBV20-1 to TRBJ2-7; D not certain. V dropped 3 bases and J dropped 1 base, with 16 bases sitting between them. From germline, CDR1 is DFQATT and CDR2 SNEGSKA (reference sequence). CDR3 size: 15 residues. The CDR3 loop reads CSASFVRVSSYEQYF. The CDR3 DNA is TGCAGTGCTAGTTTTGTTAGAGTCTCTTCCTACGAGCAGTACTTC.

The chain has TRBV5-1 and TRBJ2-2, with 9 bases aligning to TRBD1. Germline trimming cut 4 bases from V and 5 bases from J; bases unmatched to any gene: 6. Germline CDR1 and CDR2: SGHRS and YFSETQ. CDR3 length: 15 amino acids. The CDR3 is CASSNRTGVTGELFF. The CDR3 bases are TGCGCCAGCAGCAACCGGACAGGGGTAACCGGGGAGCTGTTTTTT.

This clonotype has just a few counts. CDR3 nucleotides: TGTGCCAGCAGCCGGACAGGGGGGCAGTTCTTC. It specifies CASSRTGGQFF. The V gene is TRBV3-1, the J gene TRBJ2-1, with TRBD1 matching 10 bases. The germline CDR1 and CDR2 sequences are LGHDT and YNNKEL (reference sequence). The V and J ends lost 4 bases and 12 bases, in that order; junction bases with no gene match: 0. This CDR3 has 11 amino acids.

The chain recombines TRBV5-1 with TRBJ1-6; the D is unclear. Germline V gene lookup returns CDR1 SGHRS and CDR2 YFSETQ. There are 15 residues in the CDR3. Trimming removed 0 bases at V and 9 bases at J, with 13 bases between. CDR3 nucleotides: TGCGCCAGCAGCTTGGCCGTGGACCGGGGTTCACCCCTCCACTTT. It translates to CASSLAVDRGSPLHF.

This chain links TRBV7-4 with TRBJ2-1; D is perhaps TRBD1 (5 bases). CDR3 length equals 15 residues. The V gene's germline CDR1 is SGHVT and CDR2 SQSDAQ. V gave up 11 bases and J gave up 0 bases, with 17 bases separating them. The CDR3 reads CASCQGESSYNEQFF. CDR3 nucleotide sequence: TGTGCCTCCTGCCAAGGGGAAAGCTCCTACAATGAGCAGTTCTTC.

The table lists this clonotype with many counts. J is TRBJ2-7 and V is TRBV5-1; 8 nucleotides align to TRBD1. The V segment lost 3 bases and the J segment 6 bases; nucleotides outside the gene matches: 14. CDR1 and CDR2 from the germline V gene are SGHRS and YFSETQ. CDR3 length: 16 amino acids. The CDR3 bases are TGCGCCAGCAGCTCTACAGGGGGACAGTTGCGGGGCGAGCAGTACTTC. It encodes CASSSTGGQLRGEQYF.